A single sample gave rise to the 17 T cell receptor beta chains below, sequenced in a study of T cell clones after liver transplantation. The table came from immunoSEQ multiplex PCR; TCRdb's copy has only in-frame clones and leaves some out. The sample has about 120,000 clones, about nine tenths seen once. The specimen comprised CD4+ T cells from blood, sampled 12 months after liver transplant. The receptors derive from a human patient who received a liver transplant. The T cells may come from the graft donor.

This clone is a singleton in its sample. The V and J genes are TRBV25-1 and TRBJ2-2, with 10 positions matching TRBD1. Germline V CDR1 and CDR2: MGHDK, SYGVNS. V dropped 4 bases and J dropped 4; count of bases not matched to a gene: 0. The CDR3 has 14 residues. This chain's CDR3 is CASSGQGATGELFF. The CDR3 DNA follows: TGTGCCAGCAGTGGACAGGGGGCCACCGGGGAGCTGTTTTTT.

The chain carries TRBV2 and TRBJ1-5; the D gene is possibly TRBD1 (6 bases). CDR1 is SNHLY and CDR2 is FYNNEI in the germline V gene. V lost 3 bases to trimming and J lost 6 bases, with 12 bases between them. CDR3 size: 14 residues. CDR3 sequence (DNA): TGTGCCAGCAGTGAGACGAACAGGGCTCAGCCCCAGCATTTT. Translation: CASSETNRAQPQHF.

The V and J genes are TRBV12-5 and TRBJ2-7; 7 bases are shared with TRBD1. The length of the CDR3 is 13 residues. Germline lookup yields CDR1 LGHNT and CDR2 FRNRAP. V lost 5 bases and J lost 7; bases outside the gene matches: 8. In nucleotides, the CDR3 is TGTGCTAGTGGTCGGGACAGCACTTTTGAGCAGTACTTC. Its protein is CASGRDSTFEQYF.

This chain links TRBV27 with TRBJ2-3; D gene unclear. Per germline, CDR1 MNHEY and CDR2 SMNVEV (reference sequence). The CDR3 is 17 residues long. V gave up 2 bases and J gave up 0 bases, with 15 bases separating them. The CDR3 sequence: CASSLPRRTTSTDTQYF. DNA for the CDR3: TGTGCCAGCAGTTTACCCCGGCGGACCACCAGCACAGATACGCAGTATTTT.

CDR3 region: CASSSLVGQGYNEQFF. The CDR3 DNA reads as TGTGCCAGCTCATCGCTAGTCGGACAGGGGTACAATGAGCAGTTCTTC. The V and J genes are TRBV18 and TRBJ2-1, with 9 bases lining up with TRBD1. The CDR3 is made up of 16 amino acids. From germline, CDR1 is KGHSH and CDR2 LQKENI. V shed 5 bases and J 4 bases; nucleotides not matched to a gene: 9.

The chain has TRBV28 and TRBJ2-4; D is tentatively TRBD1 or TRBD2 (5 bases each). CDR1 is MDHEN and CDR2 is SYDVKM in the germline V gene. V lost 2 bases to trimming and J lost 6 bases, with 8 bases between them. The CDR3 runs to 13 residues. The CDR3 coding sequence is TGTGCCAGCAGTTTAGGGACGCGAAACATTCAGTACTTC. Translating gives CASSLGTRNIQYF.

This clone was observed a single time. The chain recombines TRBV18 with TRBJ2-3, with 10 bases aligning to TRBD2. The CDR3 consists of 15 residues. Germline V gene sequence: CDR1 KGHSH, CDR2 LQKENI. After removal of 3 bases from V and 1 base from J, the junction contained 1 base not matched to a gene. The chain's CDR3 is CASSPGLAGTDTQYF. The CDR3 DNA is TGTGCCAGCTCACCTGGACTAGCGGGCACAGATACGCAGTATTTT.

This chain links TRBV5-4 with TRBJ2-7; TRBD1 aligns across 9 bases. The germline V gene encodes CDR1 SGHNT and CDR2 YYREEE (reference sequence). This CDR3 is 14 amino acids long. Germline trimming cut 3 bases from V and 3 bases from J; bases unmatched to any gene: 4. CDR3 sequence: CASSSGQGRYEQYF. The CDR3 nucleotides read TGTGCCAGCAGCTCGGGACAGGGTCGCTACGAGCAGTACTTC.

The V call is TRBV6-5, the J call TRBJ2-5; 11 positions agree with TRBD1. Judging by the DNA end, TRBJ2-7 fits better; the J call may be wrong. The CDR3 runs 15 residues. Germline values: CDR1 MNHEY, CDR2 SVGAGI. The CDR3 bases are TGTGCCAGCAGAGAGGACAGGGGGCTGAAGTACGAGCAGTACTTC. This encodes CASREDRGLKYEQYF.

J is TRBJ1-1 and V is TRBV9; D is possibly TRBD1 (5 bases). The CDR3 totals 17 residues. V lost 8 bases, J lost 4 bases, and 27 bases lay in between. CDR1 is SGDLS and CDR2 is YYNGEE in the germline V gene. The CDR3 loop reads CARKRFASTVSPTEAFF. CDR3 DNA: TGTGCCAGAAAACGCTTCGCGTCGACAGTATCCCCCACTGAAGCTTTCTTT.

Here the CDR3 DNA reads TGTGCCAGCAGGAACCGGGCCTATGGGGGGGATGAGCAGTTCTTC. Protein sequence: CASRNRAYGGDEQFF. The chain combines TRBV2 with TRBJ2-1; 7 bases are a match to TRBD2. The CDR3 length is 15 residues. The V segment lost 6 bases and the J segment 8 bases; nucleotides outside the gene matches: 13. Germline V gene lookup returns CDR1 SNHLY and CDR2 FYNNEI. Full variable domain (missing parts from reference TRBV2 and TRBJ2-1): EPEVTQTPSHQVTQMGQEVILRCVPISNHLYFYWYRQILGQKVEFLVSFYNNEISEKSEIFDDQFSVERPDGSNFTLKIRSTKLEDSAMYFCASRNRAYGGDEQFFGPGTRLTVL.

This clone has just a few counts. The rearrangement joins TRBV7-8 to TRBJ1-1, with D unresolved. V was trimmed by 6 bases and J by 2 bases, leaving 10 bases between them. Germline values: CDR1 SGHVS, CDR2 FQNEAQ. This CDR3 is 13 amino acids long. CDR3 sequence: CASSTGINTEAFF. CDR3 in DNA: TGTGCCAGCAGTACGGGGATAAACACTGAAGCTTTCTTT.

J is TRBJ1-2 and V is TRBV6-5; a weak D match, TRBD1 (5 bases). Trimming shortened V by 5 bases and J by 6 bases, and 16 bases separated the two germline ends. This CDR3 comprises 14 residues. Germline-derived CDR1 and CDR2 are MNHEY and SVGAGI. The DNA for the CDR3 is TGTGCCAGCAGTCCGAGGGGAAAGTCCAATGGCTACACCTTC. It specifies CASSPRGKSNGYTF.

The chain carries TRBV19 and TRBJ2-2, with D unresolved. The CDR3 loop spans 15 amino acids. V dropped 3 bases and J dropped 5 bases, with 13 bases sitting between them. The germline CDR1 and CDR2 sequences are LNHDA and SQIVND (reference sequence). This CDR3 is CASSILQVRTGELFF. CDR3 coding DNA: TGTGCCAGTAGTATTTTGCAGGTACGGACCGGGGAGCTGTTTTTT.

The chain is built from TRBV2 and TRBJ2-5; TRBD1 is a possible D gene (6 bases). Trimming left V 5 bases short and J 6 bases short, with 19 bases between. From germline, CDR1 is SNHLY and CDR2 FYNNEI. The CDR3 totals 15 residues. Here the CDR3 reads CASSPLRGAEKTQYF. CDR3 DNA sequence: TGTGCCAGCAGTCCCCTCAGGGGAGCGGAAAAGACCCAGTACTTC.

Written as DNA, the CDR3 is TGTGCCAGCAGTGAGGCTAGCGGGAGGGCCCAAGAGACCCAGTACTTC. This translates into CASSEASGRAQETQYF. The gene calls are TRBV2 and TRBJ2-5; 12 nucleotides match TRBD2. V dropped 3 bases and J dropped 1; count of bases not matched to a gene: 3. Germline V lookup: CDR1 SNHLY, CDR2 FYNNEI. The CDR3 consists of 16 residues.

This rearrangement joins TRBV5-1 to TRBJ2-1, with D possibly being TRBD2 (6 bases). Between the trimmed V and J ends, which lost 6 bases and 8 bases, there was a span of 24 bases. The V gene's germline CDR1 is SGHRS and CDR2 YFSETQ. The CDR3 has 16 residues. CDR3 protein: CASTVELAGAGDEQFF. In nucleotides, the CDR3 is TGCGCCAGCACGGTAGAACTAGCCGGAGCCGGCGATGAGCAGTTCTTC.